This passage covers 15 T cell receptor beta chains from one sample sequenced in a study of T-cell memory formation after mild COVID-19. TCRdb re-called the 5' RACE reads with MiXCR, one entry per CDR3 protein. Counted here are about 200,000 distinct CDR3 sequences, approximately 10% occurring once; the ten biggest clones make up roughly 4%. The specimen sequenced was PBMCs or a T cell subset sorted from them (not recorded which). These receptors were collected from a man between 18 and 29 years old who had mild COVID-19 (a few samples of this study predate the infection). Cell type and time point are not known.

The genes are TRBV4-2 and TRBJ2-7, with TRBD1 matching 7 bases. Germline V lookup: CDR1 LGHNA, CDR2 YNFKEQ. V was clipped by 1 base and J by 4 bases; unmatched bases: 13. The CDR3 is 17 amino acids. The DNA of the CDR3 is TGTGCCAGCAGCCAAGGAGTGTCACAGGGGCTTCGGTACGAGCAGTACTTC. Its translation is CASSQGVSQGLRYEQYF.

V usage is TRBV7-6 and J usage is TRBJ2-5; D is possibly TRBD1 (5 bases). The V end lost 2 bases, the J end lost 4 bases, and 11 bases lay between the germline ends. This CDR3 has 14 amino acids. Germline CDR1 is SGHVS and CDR2 is FNYEAQ. CDR3 sequence: CASSLSTGRETQYF. CDR3 DNA sequence: TGTGCCAGCAGCTTAAGCACAGGCCGAGAGACCCAGTACTTC.

This clonotype turned up a few times. The chain couples TRBV20-1 to TRBJ1-2; maybe TRBD1 (5 bases). Germline CDR1 and CDR2: DFQATT and SNEGSKA (reference sequence). The length of the CDR3 is 14 residues. Trimming took 6 bases from V and 4 from J, leaving 18 bases between them. The CDR3 sequence: CSAGPGLFGYGYTF. DNA of the CDR3: TGCAGTGCGGGACCGGGACTATTTGGCTATGGCTACACCTTC.

V usage is TRBV5-1 and J usage is TRBJ1-4; no clear D gene. This CDR3 has 14 amino acids. V was trimmed by 5 bases and J by 3 bases, leaving 11 bases between them. Germline V gene lookup returns CDR1 SGHRS and CDR2 YFSETQ. CDR3 sequence (DNA): TGCGCCAGCAGTATGTGGGAGTCTAATGAAAAACTGTTTTTT. Translation: CASSMWESNEKLFF.

This clonotype was found many times. CDR3 protein: CASSYVVGSYNEQFF. The CDR3 DNA reads as TGTGCCAGCAGTTACGTGGTTGGGTCCTACAATGAGCAGTTCTTC. V is TRBV6-5 and J is TRBJ2-1; D remains ambiguous. V lost 2 bases and J lost 1, with 9 bases in between. CDR1 MNHEY and CDR2 SVGAGI come from the germline V gene. The length of the CDR3 is 15 residues.

The V gene is TRBV7-2, the J gene TRBJ1-4, with 8 bases lining up with TRBD1. Germline V lookup: CDR1 SGHTA, CDR2 FQGNSA. The CDR3 runs to 14 residues. V shed 4 bases, J shed 5 bases, and the junction held 3 bases outside the gene matches. This chain's CDR3 is CASSSDRVNEKLFF. The DNA of the CDR3 is TGTGCCAGCAGCTCGGACAGGGTAAATGAAAAACTGTTTTTT.

The CDR3 protein is CASSADRVVQFF. The CDR3 DNA reads TGTGCCAGCAGCGCCGACAGGGTTGTACAGTTCTTC. V is TRBV11-2 and J is TRBJ2-1; 7 bases match TRBD1. Trimming cost V 5 bases and J 13 bases; bases outside gene matches: 8. The CDR3 has 12 residues. Germline V gene lookup returns CDR1 SGHAT and CDR2 FQNNGV.

This clonotype appeared a few times. The chain joins TRBV12-3 or TRBV12-4 to TRBJ1-1; D uncertain. The CDR3 sequence is 12 residues long. The V gene lost 6 bases and the J gene lost 3 bases, with 8 bases spanning the gap. CDR3 sequence (DNA): TGTGCCAGCAGGGAGAGGTACACTGAAGCTTTCTTT. It translates to CASRERYTEAFF.

This clonotype was recorded a few times. V is TRBV2 and J is TRBJ2-7; TRBD1 matches 8 bases. Germline assignment: CDR1 SNHLY and CDR2 FYNNEI. Trimming took 3 bases from V and 9 from J; bases not matched to a gene: 7. The CDR3 is made up of 13 amino acids. In nucleotides, the CDR3 is TGTGCCAGCAGTGATCTCGGACAGGGCTGGCAGTACGTC. This translates into CASSDLGQGWQYV.

The chain combines TRBV18 with TRBJ2-7, with 7 bases matching TRBD2. Germline V CDR1 and CDR2: KGHSH, LQKENI. This CDR3 contains 14 residues. V gave up 2 bases and J gave up 0 bases; unmatched junction bases: 1. CDR3 sequence: CASSPWEGSYEQYV. CDR3 DNA sequence: TGTGCCAGCTCACCATGGGAGGGCTCCTACGAGCAGTACGTC.

This clonotype was counted a few times. The chain couples TRBV2 to TRBJ2-7; tentatively, D is TRBD1 (5 bases). This CDR3 is built from 13 residues. Trimming left V 8 bases short and J 3 bases short, with 14 bases between. The V gene's germline CDR1 is SNHLY and CDR2 FYNNEI. The CDR3 DNA reads TGTGCCAGCGGACGCCAGGGTGGCTACGAGCAGTACGTC. Amino acid sequence: CASGRQGGYEQYV.

CDR3 sequence: CATRVDNSPLHF. In nucleotides, the CDR3 is TGTGCCACCAGGGTAGATAATTCACCCCTCCACTTT. The chain carries TRBV2 and TRBJ1-6, with D maybe TRBD1 (5 bases). There are 12 residues in the CDR3. Germline lookup yields CDR1 SNHLY and CDR2 FYNNEI. V was cut by 10 bases and J by 5 bases, with 9 bases left in between. Full variable domain (missing parts from reference TRBV2 and TRBJ1-6): EPEVTQTPSHQVTQMGQEVILRCVPISNHLYFYWYRQILGQKVEFLVSFYNNEISEKSEIFDDQFSVERPDGSNFTLKIRSTKLEDSAMYFCATRVDNSPLHFGNGTRLTVT.

The table lists this clonotype with many counts. CDR3 nucleotides: TGTGCCAGCAGCTTATCGCCCTGGCACGGTGACCAAGAGACCCAGTACTTC. Its protein product is CASSLSPWHGDQETQYF. The V call is TRBV7-2, the J call TRBJ2-5; D gene ambiguous. The germline CDR1 and CDR2 sequences are SGHTA and FQGNSA. The CDR3 consists of 17 residues. Trimming took off 2 bases at V and 0 bases at J, with 16 bases between the two ends.

This clonotype was seen a few times. CDR3 bases: TGTGCCAGCAGGAGGGCTAGCGGGTACCAAGAGACCCAGTACTTC. Translation: CASRRASGYQETQYF. The V and J genes are TRBV28 and TRBJ2-5; 8 nucleotides match TRBD2. The CDR3 is 15 residues long. J was trimmed by 0 bases and V by 6 bases; bases with no gene match: 6. The germline CDR1 and CDR2 sequences are MDHEN and SYDVKM.

This clonotype was detected ten times or more. V and J are TRBV27 and TRBJ2-7; D is perhaps TRBD1 or TRBD2 (6 bases each). Trimming pared 6 bases from V and 1 base from J, leaving 16 bases between. CDR3 length: 15 residues. Germline V gene lookup returns CDR1 MNHEY and CDR2 SMNVEV (reference sequence). As DNA, the CDR3 is TGTGCCAGCAGCACCACAGGGAGGTTGTCCTACGAGCAGTACTTC. It yields the protein CASSTTGRLSYEQYF.